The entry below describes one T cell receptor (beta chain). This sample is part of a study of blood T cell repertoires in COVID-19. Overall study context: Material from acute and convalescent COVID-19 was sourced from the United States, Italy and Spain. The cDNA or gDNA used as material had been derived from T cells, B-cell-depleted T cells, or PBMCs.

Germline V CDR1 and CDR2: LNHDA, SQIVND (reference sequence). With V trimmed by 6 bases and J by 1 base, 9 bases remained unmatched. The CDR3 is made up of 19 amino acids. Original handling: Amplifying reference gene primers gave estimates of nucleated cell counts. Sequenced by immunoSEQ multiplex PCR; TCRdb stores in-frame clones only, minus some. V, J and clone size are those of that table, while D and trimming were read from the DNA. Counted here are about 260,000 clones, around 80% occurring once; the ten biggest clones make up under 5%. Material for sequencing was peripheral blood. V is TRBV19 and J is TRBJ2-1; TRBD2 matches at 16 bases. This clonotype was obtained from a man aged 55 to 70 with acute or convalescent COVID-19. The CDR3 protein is CASRSGLAGGPGSYNEQFF. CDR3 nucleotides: TGTGCCAGTAGATCGGGACTAGCGGGAGGGCCGGGTTCCTACAATGAGCAGTTCTTC.